This T cell receptor (beta chain) was sequenced during a study of OX40 agonist ivuxolimab in advanced cancers. Study observations and caveats: The average count of expanded clones was higher among CD8+ T cells than among CD4+. CD4+ and CD8+ T cells in blood underwent clonal expansion by week 6 at 0.1 to 3.0 mg/kg.

Comment on this clone: Its target is unknown.

TCRdb's copy holds only in-frame clones and misses some; the assay was immunoSEQ multiplex PCR. The sample has tens of thousands of clones, around 94% seen once; the top ten hold around 10%. Germline V lookup: CDR1 SNHLY, CDR2 FYNNEI. V was cut by 5 bases and J by 0 bases, with 21 bases left in between. This CDR3 region has 18 residues. The chain couples TRBV2 to TRBJ2-3, with D possibly TRBD1 on 7 matching bases. This receptor was taken from an adult with an advanced solid tumor such as melanoma, head and neck, liver or kidney cancer. The material sequenced was CD4+ or CD8+ T cells sorted from blood, taken in a trial of the OX40 agonist ivuxolimab. Written as DNA, the CDR3 is TGTGCCAGCAGTTCGGTCTGGAGGGACAGATCTAGCACAGATACGCAGTATTTT. It codes for CASSSVWRDRSSTDTQYF.